The clone carrying this T cell receptor (beta chain) is medium-sized. CDR3 length equals 15 residues. After removal of 4 bases from V and 3 bases from J, the junction contained 5 bases not matched to a gene. The germline gives CDR1 SGHTA, CDR2 FQGTGA. These data are taken from a study of blood T cell repertoires in COVID-19. The wider study: Samples taken during acute and convalescent COVID-19 were collected in the United States, Italy and Spain. T cells, B-cell-depleted T cells, or PBMCs supplied cDNA or gDNA.

The authors' processing: How many nucleated cells were present was estimated from reference gene primer amplification. TCRdb keeps only in-frame clones here, not all; method: immunoSEQ multiplex PCR. V, J and clone size derive from that table, while D and trimming were established from the DNA sequence. The repertoire consists of 100,000 to 150,000 clones, with approximately 81% occurring once and the leading ten covering 1.4% to 1.5%. This TCR was sampled from a man between 60 and 75 years old with acute or convalescent COVID-19. Input material: peripheral blood. The chain is built from TRBV7-3 and TRBJ2-3; 9 nucleotides line up with TRBD1. CDR3 region: CASSSDRGWTDTQYF. In DNA, the CDR3 is TGTGCCAGCAGCTCAGACAGGGGGTGGACAGATACGCAGTATTTT. The full variable domain, completed using reference TRBV7-3 and TRBJ2-3, is GAGVSQTPSNKVTEKGKYVELRCDPISGHTALYWYRQSLGQGPEFLIYFQGTGAADDSGLPNDRFFAVRPEGSVSTLKIQRTERGDSAVYLCASSSDRGWTDTQYFGPGTRLTVL.